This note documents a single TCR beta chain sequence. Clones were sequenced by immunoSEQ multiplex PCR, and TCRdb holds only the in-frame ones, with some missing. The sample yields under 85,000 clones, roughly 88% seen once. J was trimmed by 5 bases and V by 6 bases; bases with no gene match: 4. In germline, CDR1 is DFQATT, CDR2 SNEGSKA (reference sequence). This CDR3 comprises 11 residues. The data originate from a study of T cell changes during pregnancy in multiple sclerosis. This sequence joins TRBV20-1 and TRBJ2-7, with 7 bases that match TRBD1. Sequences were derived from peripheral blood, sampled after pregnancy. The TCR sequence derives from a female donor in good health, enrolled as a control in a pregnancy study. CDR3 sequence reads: CSATGADEQYF. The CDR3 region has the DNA TGCAGTGCCACAGGGGCGGACGAGCAGTACTTC.